Here is one T cell receptor beta chain with its context. What it binds is unknown. This specimen comes from a study of OX40 agonist ivuxolimab in advanced cancers. Study overall: Each patient was given ivuxolimab into a vein every 2 weeks, at 0.01 to 10 mg/kg. The mean age was 60 years, ranging from 23 to 79, with approximately 85% of participants male. Prior anti-PD-1, anti-PD-L1 or anti-CTLA-4 therapy was allowed; roughly 40% had some. Whole-study findings and limits: Specificity for antigen went undetermined in the expanded peripheral T cells.

The assay was immunoSEQ multiplex PCR, and TCRdb's table has in-frame clones only and misses some. The table records 77,000 or so clones, 81% of them present only once. The germline V gene has CDR1 MDHEN and CDR2 SYDVKM. V dropped 5 bases and J dropped 2 bases, with 9 bases sitting between them. The CDR3 runs to 13 residues. V gene TRBV28 combines with J gene TRBJ2-5; D might be TRBD1 (5 bases). This receptor was taken from an adult with an advanced solid tumor such as melanoma, head and neck, liver or kidney cancer. The source material was CD4+ or CD8+ T cells sorted from blood, sampled in a trial of the OX40 agonist ivuxolimab. In nucleotides, the CDR3 is TGTGCCAGCAGTCTTAACAGGCAAGAGACCCAGTACTTC. Its protein product is CASSLNRQETQYF. Filled out from reference TRBV28 and TRBJ2-5, the complete variable domain reads DVKVTQSSRYLVKRTGEKVFLECVQDMDHENMFWYRQDPGLGLRLIYFSYDVKMKEKGDIPEGYSVSREKKERFSLILESASTNQTSMYLCASSLNRQETQYFGPGTRLLVL.